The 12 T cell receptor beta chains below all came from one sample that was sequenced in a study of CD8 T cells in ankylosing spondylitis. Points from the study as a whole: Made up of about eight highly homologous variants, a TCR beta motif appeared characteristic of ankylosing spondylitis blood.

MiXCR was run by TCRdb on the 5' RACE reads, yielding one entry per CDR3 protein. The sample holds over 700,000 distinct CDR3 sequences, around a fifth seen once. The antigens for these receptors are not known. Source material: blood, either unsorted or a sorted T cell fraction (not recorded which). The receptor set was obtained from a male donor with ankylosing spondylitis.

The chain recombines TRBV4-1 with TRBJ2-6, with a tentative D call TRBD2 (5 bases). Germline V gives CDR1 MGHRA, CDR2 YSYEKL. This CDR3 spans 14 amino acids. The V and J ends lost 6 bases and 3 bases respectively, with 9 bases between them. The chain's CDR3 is CASRHEGGANVLTF. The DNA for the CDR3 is TGCGCCAGCAGGCATGAGGGTGGGGCCAACGTCCTGACTTTC.

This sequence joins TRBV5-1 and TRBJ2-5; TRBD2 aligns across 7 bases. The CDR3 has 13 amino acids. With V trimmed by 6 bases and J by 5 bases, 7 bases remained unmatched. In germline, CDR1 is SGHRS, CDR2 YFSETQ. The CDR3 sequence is CASTPREVETQYF. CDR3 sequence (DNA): TGCGCCAGCACCCCTCGGGAGGTTGAGACCCAGTACTTC.

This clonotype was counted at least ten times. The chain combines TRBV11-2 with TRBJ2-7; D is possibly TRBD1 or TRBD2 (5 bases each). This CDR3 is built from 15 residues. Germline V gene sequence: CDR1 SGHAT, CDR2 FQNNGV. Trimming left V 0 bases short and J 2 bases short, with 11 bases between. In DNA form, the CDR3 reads TGTGCCAGCAGCTTAGAACGGGACGGGCCCTACGAGCAGTACTTC. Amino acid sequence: CASSLERDGPYEQYF.

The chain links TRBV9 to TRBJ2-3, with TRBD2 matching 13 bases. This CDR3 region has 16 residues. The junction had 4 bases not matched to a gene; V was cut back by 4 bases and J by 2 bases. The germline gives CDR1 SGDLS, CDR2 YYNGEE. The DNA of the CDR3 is TGTGCCAGCAGCTCGGGACTAGCGGGGCTCACAGATACGCAGTATTTT. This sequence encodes CASSSGLAGLTDTQYF.

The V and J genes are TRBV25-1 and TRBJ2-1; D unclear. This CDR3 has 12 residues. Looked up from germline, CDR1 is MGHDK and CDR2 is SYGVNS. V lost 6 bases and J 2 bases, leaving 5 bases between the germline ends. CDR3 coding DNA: TGTGCCAGCAGAACAACCTACAATGAGCAGTTCTTC. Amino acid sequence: CASRTTYNEQFF.

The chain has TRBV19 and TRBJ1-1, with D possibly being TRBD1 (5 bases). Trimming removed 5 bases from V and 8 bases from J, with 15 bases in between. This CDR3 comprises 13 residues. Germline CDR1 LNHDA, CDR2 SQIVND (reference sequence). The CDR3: CASSSAPRTEAFF. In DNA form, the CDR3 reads TGTGCCAGTAGTTCCGCCCCCCGGACAGAAGCTTTCTTT.

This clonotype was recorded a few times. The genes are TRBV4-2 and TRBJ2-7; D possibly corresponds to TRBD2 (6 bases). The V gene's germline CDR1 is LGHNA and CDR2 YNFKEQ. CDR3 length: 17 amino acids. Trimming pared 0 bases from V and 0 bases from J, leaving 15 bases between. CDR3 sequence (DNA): TGTGCCAGCAGCCAAGAATTCCCGGGAGCCTCCTCCTACGAGCAGTACTTC. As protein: CASSQEFPGASSYEQYF.

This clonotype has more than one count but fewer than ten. CDR3 nucleotide sequence: TGCGCCAGCAGCATGACCGGGACAGGGATTAATGAGCAGTTCTTC. This codes for CASSMTGTGINEQFF. The V and J genes are TRBV5-1 and TRBJ2-1; TRBD1 matches at 9 bases. Unmatched junction bases numbered 9, after V lost 4 bases and J lost 7 bases. The CDR3 is 15 amino acids. Germline CDR1 reads SGHRS; CDR2 reads YFSETQ.

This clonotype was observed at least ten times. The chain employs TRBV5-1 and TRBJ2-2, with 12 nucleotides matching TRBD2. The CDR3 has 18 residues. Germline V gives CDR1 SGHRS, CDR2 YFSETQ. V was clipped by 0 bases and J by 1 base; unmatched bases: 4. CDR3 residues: CASSLVGTSGWNTGELFF. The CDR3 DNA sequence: TGCGCCAGCAGCTTGGTCGGGACTAGCGGGTGGAACACCGGGGAGCTGTTTTTT. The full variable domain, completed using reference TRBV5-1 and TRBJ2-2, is KAGVTQTPRYLIKTRGQQVTLSCSPISGHRSVSWYQQTPGQGLQFLFEYFSETQRNKGNFPGRFSGRQFSNSRSEMNVSTLELGDSALYLCASSLVGTSGWNTGELFFGEGSRLTVL.

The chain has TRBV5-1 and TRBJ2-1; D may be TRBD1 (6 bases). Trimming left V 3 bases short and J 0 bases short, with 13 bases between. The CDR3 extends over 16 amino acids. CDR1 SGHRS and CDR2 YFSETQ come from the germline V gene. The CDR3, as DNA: TGCGCCAGCAGCTCAGGACAGCCAACCTCCTACAATGAGCAGTTCTTC. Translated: CASSSGQPTSYNEQFF.

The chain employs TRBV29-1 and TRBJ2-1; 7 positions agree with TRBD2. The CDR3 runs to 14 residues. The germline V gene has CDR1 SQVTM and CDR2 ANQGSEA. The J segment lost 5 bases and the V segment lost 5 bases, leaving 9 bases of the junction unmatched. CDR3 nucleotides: TGCAGCGTTCTCGAGGGAGGGCGTAACAATGAGCAGTTCTTC. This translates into CSVLEGGRNNEQFF.

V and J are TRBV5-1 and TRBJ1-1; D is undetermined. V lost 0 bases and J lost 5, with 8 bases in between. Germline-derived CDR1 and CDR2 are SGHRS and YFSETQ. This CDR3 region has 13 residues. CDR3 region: CASSLDARTEAFF. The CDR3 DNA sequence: TGCGCCAGCAGCTTGGATGCCAGAACTGAAGCTTTCTTT.